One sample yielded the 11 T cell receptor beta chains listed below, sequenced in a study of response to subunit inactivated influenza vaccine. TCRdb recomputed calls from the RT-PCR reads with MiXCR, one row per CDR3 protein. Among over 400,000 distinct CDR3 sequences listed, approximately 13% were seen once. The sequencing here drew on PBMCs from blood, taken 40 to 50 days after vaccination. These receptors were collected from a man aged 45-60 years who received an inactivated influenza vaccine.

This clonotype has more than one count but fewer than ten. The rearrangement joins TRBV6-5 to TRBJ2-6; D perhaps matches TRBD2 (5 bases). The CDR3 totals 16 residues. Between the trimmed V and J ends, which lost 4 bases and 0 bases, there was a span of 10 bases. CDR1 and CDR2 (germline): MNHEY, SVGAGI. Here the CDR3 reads CASSSWTLSGANVLTF. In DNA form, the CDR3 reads TGTGCCAGCAGTTCCTGGACTCTCTCTGGGGCCAACGTCCTGACTTTC.

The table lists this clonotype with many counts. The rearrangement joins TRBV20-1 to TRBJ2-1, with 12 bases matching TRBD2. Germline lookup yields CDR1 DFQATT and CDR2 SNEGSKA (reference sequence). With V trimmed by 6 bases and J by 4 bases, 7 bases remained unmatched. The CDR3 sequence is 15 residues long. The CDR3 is CSAAGLAGRYNEQFF. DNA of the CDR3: TGCAGTGCCGCCGGACTAGCGGGGCGATACAATGAGCAGTTCTTC.

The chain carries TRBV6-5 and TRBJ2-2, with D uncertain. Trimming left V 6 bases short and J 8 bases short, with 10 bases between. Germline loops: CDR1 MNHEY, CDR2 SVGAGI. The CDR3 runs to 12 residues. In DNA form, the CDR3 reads TGTGCCAGCAGACTACCCGAAGGGGAGCTGTTTTTT. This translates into CASRLPEGELFF.

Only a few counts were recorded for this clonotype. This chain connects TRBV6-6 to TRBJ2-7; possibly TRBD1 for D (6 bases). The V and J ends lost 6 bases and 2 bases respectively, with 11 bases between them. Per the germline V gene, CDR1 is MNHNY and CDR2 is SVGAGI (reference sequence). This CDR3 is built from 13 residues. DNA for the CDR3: TGTGCCAGCAGACCTAACAGGGCCTACGAGCAGTACTTC. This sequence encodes CASRPNRAYEQYF.

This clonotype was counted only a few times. The CDR3 sequence: CASSYSIGGGRKQETQYF. The CDR3 DNA reads TGTGCCAGCAGTTACTCCATCGGCGGCGGGAGAAAGCAAGAGACCCAGTACTTC. V and J are TRBV6-5 and TRBJ2-5; 7 positions match TRBD2. Germline CDR1 and CDR2: MNHEY and SVGAGI. V shed 0 bases and J 2 bases; nucleotides not matched to a gene: 12. The CDR3 totals 18 residues.

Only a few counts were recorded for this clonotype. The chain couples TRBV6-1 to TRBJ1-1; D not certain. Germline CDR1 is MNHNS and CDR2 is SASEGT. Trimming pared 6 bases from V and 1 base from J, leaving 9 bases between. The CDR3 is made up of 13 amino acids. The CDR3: CASSSKGNTEAFF. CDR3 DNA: TGTGCCAGCAGCTCAAAGGGGAACACTGAAGCTTTCTTT.

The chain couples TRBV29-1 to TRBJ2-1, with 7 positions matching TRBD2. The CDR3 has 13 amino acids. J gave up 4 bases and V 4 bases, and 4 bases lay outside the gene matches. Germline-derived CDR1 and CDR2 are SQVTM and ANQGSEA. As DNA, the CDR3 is TGCAGCGTTGGGCTAGCGGCTTACAATGAGCAGTTCTTC. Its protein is CSVGLAAYNEQFF.

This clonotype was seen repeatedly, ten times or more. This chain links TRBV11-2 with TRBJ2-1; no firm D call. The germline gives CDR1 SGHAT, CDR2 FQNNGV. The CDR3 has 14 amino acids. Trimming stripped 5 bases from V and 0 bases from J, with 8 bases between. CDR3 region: CASSPGSSYNEQFF. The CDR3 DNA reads TGTGCCAGCAGCCCGGGTAGCTCCTACAATGAGCAGTTCTTC.

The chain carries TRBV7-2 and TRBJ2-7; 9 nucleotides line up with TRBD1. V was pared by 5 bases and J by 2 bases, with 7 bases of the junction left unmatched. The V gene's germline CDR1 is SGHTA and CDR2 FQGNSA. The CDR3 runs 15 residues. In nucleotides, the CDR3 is TGTGCCAGCAGCCCAGTGGGACAGGGCGCCTACGAGCAGTACTTC. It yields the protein CASSPVGQGAYEQYF.

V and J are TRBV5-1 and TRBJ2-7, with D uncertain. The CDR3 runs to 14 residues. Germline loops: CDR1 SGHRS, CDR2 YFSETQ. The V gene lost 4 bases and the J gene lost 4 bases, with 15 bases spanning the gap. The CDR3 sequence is CASSRHEGPYEQYF. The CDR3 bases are TGCGCCAGCAGCCGACACGAAGGGCCTTACGAGCAGTACTTC.

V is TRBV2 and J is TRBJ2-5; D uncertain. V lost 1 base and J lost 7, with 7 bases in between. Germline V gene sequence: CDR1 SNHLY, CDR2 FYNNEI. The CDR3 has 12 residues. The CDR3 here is CASSEGAGTQYF. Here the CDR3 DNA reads TGTGCCAGCAGTGAAGGAGCCGGGACCCAGTACTTC.